These T cell receptor beta chains were read from a single sample in a study of CD8 T cells in Susac syndrome. TCRdb reprocessed the immunoSEQ multiplex PCR reads via MiXCR and lists one record per CDR3 protein. The sample yields about 190,000 distinct CDR3 sequences, 85% to 95% seen once. The sample taken for sequencing was CD4+ T cells from PBMCs. The receptor set was obtained from a human donor in good health. CDR3s include the opening cysteine and the closing phenylalanine or tryptophan. Fields, in order: J gene, clone size, D gene, V gene, CDR3 DNA, CDR3 protein. D genes are given only for firm matches. Part of the rows lack a size; the others show once, few, many or a class for expanded clones.

J gene: TRBJ2-1; clone size: once; D gene: TRBD2; V gene: TRBV3-1; CDR3 DNA: TGTGCCAGCAGCCAAGACGCGGGGGGCGCCCAGGGGCAGTTCTTC; CDR3 protein: CASSQDAGGAQGQFF
J gene: TRBJ1-3; clone size: NA; D gene: NA; V gene: TRBV7-9; CDR3 DNA: TGTGCCAGCAGAGAAGGGGCGGACATATATTTT; CDR3 protein: CASREGADIYF
J gene: TRBJ2-6; clone size: NA; D gene: TRBD1; V gene: TRBV7-2; CDR3 DNA: TGTGCCAGCAGCTTCGACAGGGCAATTATCTCTGGGGCCAACGTCCTGACTTTC; CDR3 protein: CASSFDRAIISGANVLTF
J gene: TRBJ2-5; clone size: NA; D gene: NA; V gene: TRBV11-2; CDR3 DNA: TGTGCCAGCAGCTTAGGCTGGGGGGAGACCCAGTACTTC; CDR3 protein: CASSLGWGETQYF
J gene: TRBJ2-2; clone size: NA; D gene: NA; V gene: TRBV6-2/TRBV6-3; CDR3 DNA: TGTGCCAGCAAAGAGCCCACCGGGGAGCTGTTTTTT; CDR3 protein: CASKEPTGELFF
J gene: TRBJ1-2; clone size: NA; D gene: NA; V gene: TRBV7-9; CDR3 DNA: TGTGCCAGCAGCTTACACCGTGGAAACTATGGCTACACCTTC; CDR3 protein: CASSLHRGNYGYTF
J gene: TRBJ1-2; clone size: NA; D gene: NA; V gene: TRBV20-1; CDR3 DNA: TGCAGTGCTAGAGTGGACGTCTATGGCTACACCTTC; CDR3 protein: CSARVDVYGYTF
J gene: TRBJ2-3; clone size: NA; D gene: NA; V gene: TRBV5-1; CDR3 DNA: TGCGCCACCAGCGGGAAGGACAGATTCACAGATACGCAGTATTTT; CDR3 protein: CATSGKDRFTDTQYF
J gene: TRBJ1-1; clone size: NA; D gene: NA; V gene: TRBV29-1; CDR3 DNA: TGCAGCGTTGGTGGAGGGCGGGCAGAAGCTTTCTTT; CDR3 protein: CSVGGGRAEAFF
J gene: TRBJ2-7; clone size: NA; D gene: NA; V gene: TRBV24-1; CDR3 DNA: TGTGCCACCAGTCAAGGGGTCGAGCAGTACTTC; CDR3 protein: CATSQGVEQYF
J gene: TRBJ1-2; clone size: NA; D gene: NA; V gene: TRBV20-1; CDR3 DNA: TGCAGTCCCCTGGCGGGGGGGTATGGCTACACCTTC; CDR3 protein: CSPLAGGYGYTF
J gene: TRBJ2-5; clone size: NA; D gene: TRBD2; V gene: TRBV7-9; CDR3 DNA: TGTGCCAGCAGCTTAAAGTCGGGGGGAGAGACCCAGTACTTC; CDR3 protein: CASSLKSGGETQYF
J gene: TRBJ1-1; clone size: NA; D gene: NA; V gene: TRBV5-4; CDR3 DNA: TGTGCCAGCAGCTTGGGGGCCGGGGCAAACACTGAAGCTTTCTTT; CDR3 protein: CASSLGAGANTEAFF
J gene: TRBJ2-1; clone size: NA; D gene: NA; V gene: TRBV6-2/TRBV6-3; CDR3 DNA: TGTGCCATCCATAGGCCCGGGTCCAATGAGCAGTTCTTC; CDR3 protein: CAIHRPGSNEQFF
J gene: TRBJ2-1; clone size: once; D gene: NA; V gene: TRBV4-3; CDR3 DNA: TGCGCCAGCAGCCAAGATCACCCGGGACAGCAGTTCTTC; CDR3 protein: CASSQDHPGQQFF
J gene: TRBJ2-1; clone size: NA; D gene: TRBD2; V gene: TRBV5-1; CDR3 DNA: TGCGCCAGCAGCGAGGAAGCGGGGGGTCTCTTCAATGAGCAGTTCTTC; CDR3 protein: CASSEEAGGLFNEQFF
J gene: TRBJ1-5; clone size: NA; D gene: TRBD1; V gene: TRBV20-1; CDR3 DNA: TGCAGTGCTAGAGTGACAGGGGTCAATCAGCCCCAGCATTTT; CDR3 protein: CSARVTGVNQPQHF
J gene: TRBJ2-1; clone size: NA; D gene: NA; V gene: TRBV2; CDR3 DNA: TGTGCCAGCAGTGCTAGACAGCTCTACAATGAGCAGTTCTTC; CDR3 protein: CASSARQLYNEQFF
J gene: TRBJ2-3; clone size: NA; D gene: TRBD1; V gene: TRBV7-9; CDR3 DNA: TGTGCCGTCAAAGGGGCCGACAGGGTATTGTCAGATACGCAGTATTTT; CDR3 protein: CAVKGADRVLSDTQYF
J gene: TRBJ2-6; clone size: NA; D gene: TRBD1; V gene: TRBV18; CDR3 DNA: TGTGCCAGCTCAACCCTAAGAGGGGGCGCCGGGGCCAACGTCCTGACTTTC; CDR3 protein: CASSTLRGGAGANVLTF
J gene: TRBJ2-1; clone size: few; D gene: NA; V gene: TRBV2; CDR3 DNA: TGTGCCAGCAGCGCCAATGAGCAGTTCTTC; CDR3 protein: CASSANEQFF
J gene: TRBJ2-7; clone size: NA; D gene: NA; V gene: TRBV5-5; CDR3 DNA: TGTGCCAGCAGCTACGAGGGAGTAGCCTCCTACGAGCAGTACTTC; CDR3 protein: CASSYEGVASYEQYF
J gene: TRBJ1-2; clone size: once; D gene: TRBD1; V gene: TRBV30; CDR3 DNA: TGTGCCTGGAGTGTAGGGGACAGAGCCTCCTATGGCTACACCTTC; CDR3 protein: CAWSVGDRASYGYTF
J gene: TRBJ2-5; clone size: NA; D gene: NA; V gene: TRBV7-2; CDR3 DNA: TGTGCCAGCAGCTTAGGTCCAGGGGTAGGGCAAGAGACCCAGTACTTC; CDR3 protein: CASSLGPGVGQETQYF
J gene: TRBJ2-1; clone size: NA; D gene: NA; V gene: TRBV7-2; CDR3 DNA: TGTGCCAGCAGCTTAGCCCGGGGCCTATACAATGAGCAGTTCTTC; CDR3 protein: CASSLARGLYNEQFF
J gene: TRBJ2-1; clone size: once; D gene: NA; V gene: TRBV9; CDR3 DNA: TGTGCCAGCAGCGCGGGCCTTAATGAGCAGTTCTTC; CDR3 protein: CASSAGLNEQFF
J gene: TRBJ2-3; clone size: NA; D gene: TRBD2; V gene: TRBV7-3; CDR3 DNA: TGTGCCAGCAGCTTGTCGGGACTAGCGGGGGGCCTCGGCACAGATACGCAGTATTTT; CDR3 protein: CASSLSGLAGGLGTDTQYF
J gene: TRBJ2-3; clone size: NA; D gene: NA; V gene: TRBV20-1; CDR3 DNA: TGCAGTGCAGAAGAGAGGGCAGATACGCAGTATTTT; CDR3 protein: CSAEERADTQYF
J gene: TRBJ1-5; clone size: NA; D gene: TRBD1; V gene: TRBV7-2; CDR3 DNA: TGTGCCAGCAGCCCAGACAGGGCCGTGCAGCCCCAGCATTTT; CDR3 protein: CASSPDRAVQPQHF
J gene: TRBJ2-2; clone size: NA; D gene: NA; V gene: TRBV10-3; CDR3 DNA: TGTGCCATCTCAGGGAACACCGGGGAGCTGTTTTTT; CDR3 protein: CAISGNTGELFF
J gene: TRBJ1-5; clone size: NA; D gene: TRBD1; V gene: TRBV12-3/TRBV12-4; CDR3 DNA: TGTGCCAGCAGTCTAAGGGACAGGGACAATCAGCCCCAGCATTTT; CDR3 protein: CASSLRDRDNQPQHF
J gene: TRBJ1-5; clone size: NA; D gene: NA; V gene: TRBV28; CDR3 DNA: TGTGCCATCTGGACGGGCATAGGGGGTCAGCCCCAGCATTTT; CDR3 protein: CAIWTGIGGQPQHF
J gene: TRBJ2-7; clone size: NA; D gene: NA; V gene: TRBV5-6; CDR3 DNA: TGTGCCAGCAGCTCGTCGGGACACACCTACGAGCAGTACTTC; CDR3 protein: CASSSSGHTYEQYF
J gene: TRBJ2-5; clone size: once; D gene: TRBD2; V gene: TRBV4-1; CDR3 DNA: TGCGCCAGCAGCCAAGCTAGCGGGGGGCTGGAGACCCAGTACTTC; CDR3 protein: CASSQASGGLETQYF
J gene: TRBJ1-2; clone size: once; D gene: TRBD1; V gene: TRBV19; CDR3 DNA: TGTGCCAGTAGTCGGTACGCCGGGGACAGGGCGAGCTATGGCTACACCTTC; CDR3 protein: CASSRYAGDRASYGYTF
J gene: TRBJ2-1; clone size: NA; D gene: TRBD2; V gene: TRBV14; CDR3 DNA: TGTGCCAGCAGCCAAGATATAGGGCTAGCGGGGGGCCACTGGGTCGACAATGAGCAGTTCTTC; CDR3 protein: CASSQDIGLAGGHWVDNEQFF
J gene: TRBJ1-2; clone size: NA; D gene: TRBD1; V gene: TRBV7-2; CDR3 DNA: TGTGCCAGCACGGGACAGCGATACTATGGCTACACCTTC; CDR3 protein: CASTGQRYYGYTF
J gene: TRBJ2-3; clone size: few; D gene: NA; V gene: TRBV19; CDR3 DNA: TGTGCCAGTAGTACCGGTCCTAGCACAGATACGCAGTATTTT; CDR3 protein: CASSTGPSTDTQYF
J gene: TRBJ2-2; clone size: NA; D gene: NA; V gene: TRBV19; CDR3 DNA: TGTGCCAGTCAATTTCTCGGAGGGGAGCTGTTTTTT; CDR3 protein: CASQFLGGELFF
J gene: TRBJ2-7; clone size: NA; D gene: NA; V gene: TRBV5-1; CDR3 DNA: TGCGCCAGCAGCTTGGGACAGGTCATGCACGAGCAGTACTTC; CDR3 protein: CASSLGQVMHEQYF
J gene: TRBJ1-2; clone size: NA; D gene: NA; V gene: TRBV9; CDR3 DNA: TGTGCCAGCAGCCCCGTAGGGGGGATATGGAACTATGGCTACACCTTC; CDR3 protein: CASSPVGGIWNYGYTF
J gene: TRBJ2-4; clone size: NA; D gene: TRBD1; V gene: TRBV7-9; CDR3 DNA: TGTGCCAGCAGCGGACAGGGGGAAGTGGCCAAAAACATTCAGTACTTC; CDR3 protein: CASSGQGEVAKNIQYF
J gene: TRBJ2-5; clone size: NA; D gene: TRBD1; V gene: TRBV5-4; CDR3 DNA: TGTGCCAGCAGCCGGGGGGACAGGGGGCAAGAGACCCAGTACTTC; CDR3 protein: CASSRGDRGQETQYF
J gene: TRBJ2-1; clone size: NA; D gene: TRBD2; V gene: TRBV24-1; CDR3 DNA: TGTGCCACCAGTGACCATATACTAGCGGGTCTCTCAGGTGAGCAGTTCTTC; CDR3 protein: CATSDHILAGLSGEQFF
J gene: TRBJ1-2; clone size: NA; D gene: TRBD1; V gene: TRBV28; CDR3 DNA: TGTGCCAGCAGTACCCACAGGGGCGGCTACACCTTC; CDR3 protein: CASSTHRGGYTF
J gene: TRBJ1-3; clone size: NA; D gene: TRBD1; V gene: TRBV5-1; CDR3 DNA: TGCGCCAGCAGCTTGGGACAGGGGCTCTCTCAAAACACCATATATTTT; CDR3 protein: CASSLGQGLSQNTIYF
J gene: TRBJ1-5; clone size: NA; D gene: NA; V gene: TRBV4-2; CDR3 DNA: TGTGCCAGCAGCCAAGAAGCGAGAGCTCGTCCCCAGCATTTT; CDR3 protein: CASSQEARARPQHF
J gene: TRBJ2-1; clone size: NA; D gene: NA; V gene: TRBV7-3; CDR3 DNA: TGTGCCAGCAGCAAGGGACCTAGGAATGAGCAGTTCTTC; CDR3 protein: CASSKGPRNEQFF
J gene: TRBJ2-1; clone size: NA; D gene: NA; V gene: TRBV5-1; CDR3 DNA: TGCGCCAGCAGCTTGGGGTGGGATGAGCAGTTCTTC; CDR3 protein: CASSLGWDEQFF
J gene: TRBJ2-1; clone size: NA; D gene: NA; V gene: TRBV4-1; CDR3 DNA: TGCGCCAGCAGGATACAGGGTAGCAATGAGCAGTTCTTC; CDR3 protein: CASRIQGSNEQFF